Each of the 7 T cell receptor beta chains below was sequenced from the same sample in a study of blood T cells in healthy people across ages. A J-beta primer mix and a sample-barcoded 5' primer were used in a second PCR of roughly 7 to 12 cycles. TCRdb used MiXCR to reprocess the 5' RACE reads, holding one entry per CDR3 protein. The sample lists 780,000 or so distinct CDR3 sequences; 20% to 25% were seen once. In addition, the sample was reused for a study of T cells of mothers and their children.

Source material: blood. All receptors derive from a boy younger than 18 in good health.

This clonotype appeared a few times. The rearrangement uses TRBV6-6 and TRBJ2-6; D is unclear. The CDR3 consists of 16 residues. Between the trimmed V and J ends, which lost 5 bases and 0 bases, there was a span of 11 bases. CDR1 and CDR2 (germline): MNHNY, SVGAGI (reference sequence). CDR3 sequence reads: CASSPGTASGANVLTF. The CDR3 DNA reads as TGTGCCAGCAGTCCCGGCACCGCCTCTGGGGCCAACGTCCTGACTTTC.

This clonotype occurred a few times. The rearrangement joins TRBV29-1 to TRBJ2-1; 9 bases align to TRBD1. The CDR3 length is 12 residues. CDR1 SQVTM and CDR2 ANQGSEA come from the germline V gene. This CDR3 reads CSARTGVNEQFF. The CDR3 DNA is TGCAGTGCAAGGACAGGGGTCAATGAGCAGTTCTTC.

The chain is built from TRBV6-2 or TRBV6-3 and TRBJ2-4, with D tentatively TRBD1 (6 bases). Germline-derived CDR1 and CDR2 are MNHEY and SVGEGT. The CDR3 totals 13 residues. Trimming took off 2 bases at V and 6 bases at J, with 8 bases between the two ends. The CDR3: CASSYTDRNIQYF. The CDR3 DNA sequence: TGTGCCAGCAGTTACACGGACAGAAACATTCAGTACTTC.

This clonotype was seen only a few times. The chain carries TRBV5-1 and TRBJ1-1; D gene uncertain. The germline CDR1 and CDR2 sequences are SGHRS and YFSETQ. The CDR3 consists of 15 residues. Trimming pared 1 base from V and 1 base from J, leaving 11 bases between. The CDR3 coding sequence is TGCGCCAGCAGCTTGACTACTAGCGGGAACACTGAAGCTTTCTTT. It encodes CASSLTTSGNTEAFF.

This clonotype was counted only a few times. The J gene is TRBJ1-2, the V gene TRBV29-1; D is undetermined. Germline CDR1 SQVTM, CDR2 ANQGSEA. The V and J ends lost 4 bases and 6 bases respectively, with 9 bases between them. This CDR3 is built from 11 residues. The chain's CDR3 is CSVVEVHGYTF. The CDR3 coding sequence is TGCAGCGTTGTAGAGGTCCATGGCTACACCTTC.

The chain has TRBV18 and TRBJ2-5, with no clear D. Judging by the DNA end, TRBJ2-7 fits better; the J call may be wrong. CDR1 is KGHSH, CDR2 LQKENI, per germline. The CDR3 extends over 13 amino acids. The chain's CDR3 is CASSPPVVYEQYF. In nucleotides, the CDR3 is TGTGCCAGCTCACCCCCCGTCGTCTACGAGCAGTACTTC.

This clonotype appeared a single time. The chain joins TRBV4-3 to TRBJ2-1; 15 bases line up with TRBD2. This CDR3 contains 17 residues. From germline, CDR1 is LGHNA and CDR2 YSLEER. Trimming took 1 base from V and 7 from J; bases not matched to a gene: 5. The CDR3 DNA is TGCGCCAGCAGCCAAGGGACTAGCGGGAGGGCCGGGAATGAGCAGTTCTTC. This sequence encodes CASSQGTSGRAGNEQFF.